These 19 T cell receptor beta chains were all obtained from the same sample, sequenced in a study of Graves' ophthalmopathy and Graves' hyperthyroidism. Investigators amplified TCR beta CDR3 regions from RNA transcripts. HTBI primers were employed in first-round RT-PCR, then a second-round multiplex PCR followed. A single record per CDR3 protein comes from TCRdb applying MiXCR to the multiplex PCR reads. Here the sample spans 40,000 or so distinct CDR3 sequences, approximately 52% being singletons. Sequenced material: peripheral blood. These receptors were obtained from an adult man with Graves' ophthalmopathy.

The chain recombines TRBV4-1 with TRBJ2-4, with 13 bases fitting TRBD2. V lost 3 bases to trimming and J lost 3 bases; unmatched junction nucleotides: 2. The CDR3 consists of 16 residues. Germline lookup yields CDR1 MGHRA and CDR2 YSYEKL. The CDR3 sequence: CASSQGTSGDKNIQYF. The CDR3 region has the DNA TGCGCCAGCAGCCAGGGGACTAGCGGGGACAAAAACATTCAGTACTTC.

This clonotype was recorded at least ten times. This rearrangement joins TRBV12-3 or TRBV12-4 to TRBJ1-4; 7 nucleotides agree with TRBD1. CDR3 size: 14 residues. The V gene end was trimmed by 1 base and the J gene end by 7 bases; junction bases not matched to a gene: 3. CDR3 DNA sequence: TGTGCCAGCAGTTTAGGGGACAGTAGTGAAAAACTGTTTTTT. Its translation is CASSLGDSSEKLFF.

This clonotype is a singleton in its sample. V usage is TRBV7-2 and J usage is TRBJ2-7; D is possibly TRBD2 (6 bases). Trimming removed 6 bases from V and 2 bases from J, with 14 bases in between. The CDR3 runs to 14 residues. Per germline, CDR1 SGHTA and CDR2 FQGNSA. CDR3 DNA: TGTGCCAGCAGTCAATTCGGGAGTACCTACGAGCAGTACTTC. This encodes CASSQFGSTYEQYF. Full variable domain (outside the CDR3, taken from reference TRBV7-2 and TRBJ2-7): GAGVSQSPSNKVTEKGKDVELRCDPISGHTALYWYRQSLGQGLEFLIYFQGNSAPDKSGLPSDRFSAERTGGSVSTLTIQRTQQEDSAVYLCASSQFGSTYEQYFGPGTRLTVT.

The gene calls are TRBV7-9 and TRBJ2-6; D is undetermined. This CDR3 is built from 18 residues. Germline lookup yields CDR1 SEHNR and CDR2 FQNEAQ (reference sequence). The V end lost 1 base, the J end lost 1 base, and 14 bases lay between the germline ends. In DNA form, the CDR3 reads TGTGCCAGCAGCTTAGGGGGATTGAGATGGTCTGGGGCCAACGTCCTGACTTTC. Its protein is CASSLGGLRWSGANVLTF. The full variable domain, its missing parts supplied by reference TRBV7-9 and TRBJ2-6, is DTGVSQNPRHKITKRGQNVTFRCDPISEHNRLYWYRQTLGQGPEFLTYFQNEAQLEKSRLLSDRFSAERPKGSFSTLEIQRTEQGDSAMYLCASSLGGLRWSGANVLTFGAGSRLTVL.

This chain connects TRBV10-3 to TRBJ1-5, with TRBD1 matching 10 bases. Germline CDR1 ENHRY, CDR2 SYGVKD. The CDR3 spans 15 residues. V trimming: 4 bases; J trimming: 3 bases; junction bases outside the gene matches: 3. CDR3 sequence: CAISGTGGPNQPQHF. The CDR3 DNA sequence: TGTGCCATCAGTGGGACAGGGGGTCCCAATCAGCCCCAGCATTTT.

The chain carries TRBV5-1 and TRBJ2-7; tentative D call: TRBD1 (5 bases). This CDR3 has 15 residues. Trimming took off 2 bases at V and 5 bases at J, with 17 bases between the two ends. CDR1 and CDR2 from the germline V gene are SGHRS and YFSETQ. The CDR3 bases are TGCGCCAGCAGCTTTACAGCAGGTGGGGCCAACGAGCAGTACTTC. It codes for CASSFTAGGANEQYF.

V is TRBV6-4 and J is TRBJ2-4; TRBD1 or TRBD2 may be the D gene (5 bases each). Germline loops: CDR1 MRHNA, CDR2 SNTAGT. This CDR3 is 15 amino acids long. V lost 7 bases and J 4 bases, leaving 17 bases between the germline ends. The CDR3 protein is CASKEGWDGKNIQYF. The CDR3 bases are TGTGCCAGCAAAGAGGGTTGGGACGGGAAAAACATTCAGTACTTC.

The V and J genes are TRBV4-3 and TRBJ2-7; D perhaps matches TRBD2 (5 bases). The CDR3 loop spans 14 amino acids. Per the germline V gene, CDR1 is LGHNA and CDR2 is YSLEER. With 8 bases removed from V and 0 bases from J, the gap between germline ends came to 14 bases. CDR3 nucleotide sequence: TGCGCCAGCTTTACTAGGCCCGGCTCCTACGAGCAGTACGTC. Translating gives CASFTRPGSYEQYV.

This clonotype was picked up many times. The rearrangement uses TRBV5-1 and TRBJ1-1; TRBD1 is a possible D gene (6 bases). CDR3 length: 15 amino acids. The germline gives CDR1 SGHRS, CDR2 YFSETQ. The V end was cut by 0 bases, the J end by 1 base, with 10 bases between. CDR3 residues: CASSLVPGANTEAFF. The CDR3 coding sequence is TGCGCCAGCAGCTTGGTACCGGGGGCGAACACTGAAGCTTTCTTT.

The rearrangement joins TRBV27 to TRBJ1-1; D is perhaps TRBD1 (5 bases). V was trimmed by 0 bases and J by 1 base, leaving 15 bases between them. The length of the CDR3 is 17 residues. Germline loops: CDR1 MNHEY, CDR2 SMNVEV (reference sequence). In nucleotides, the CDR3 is TGTGCCAGCAGTTTATCGGTCCGGGGACGGTCGAACACTGAAGCTTTCTTT. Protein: CASSLSVRGRSNTEAFF.

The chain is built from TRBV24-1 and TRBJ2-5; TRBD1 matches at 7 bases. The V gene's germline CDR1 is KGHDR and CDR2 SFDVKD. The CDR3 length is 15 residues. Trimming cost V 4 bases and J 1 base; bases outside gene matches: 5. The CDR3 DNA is TGTGCCACCAGTGAACAACAGGGGCCCCAAGAGACCCAGTACTTC. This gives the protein CATSEQQGPQETQYF.

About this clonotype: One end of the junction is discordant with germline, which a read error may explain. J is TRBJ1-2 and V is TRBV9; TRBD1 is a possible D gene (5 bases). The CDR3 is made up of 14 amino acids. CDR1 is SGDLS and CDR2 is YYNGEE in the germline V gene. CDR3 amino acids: CASSAPERGYAYTF. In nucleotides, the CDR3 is TGTGCCAGCAGTGCCCCAGAGAGGGGCTATGCCTACACCTTC.

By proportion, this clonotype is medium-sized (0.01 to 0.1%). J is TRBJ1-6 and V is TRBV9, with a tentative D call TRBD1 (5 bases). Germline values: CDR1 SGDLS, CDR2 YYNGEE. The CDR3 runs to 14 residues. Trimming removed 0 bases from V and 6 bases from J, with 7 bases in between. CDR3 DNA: TGTGCCAGCAGCGTAGGACAGTTTAATTCACCCCTCCACTTT. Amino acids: CASSVGQFNSPLHF.

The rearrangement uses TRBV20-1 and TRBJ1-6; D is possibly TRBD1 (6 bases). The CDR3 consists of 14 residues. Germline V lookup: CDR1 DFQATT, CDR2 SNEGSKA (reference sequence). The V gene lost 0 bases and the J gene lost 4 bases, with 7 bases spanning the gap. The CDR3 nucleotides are TGCAGTGCTAGAGAAACAGGGTATAATTCACCCCTCCACTTT. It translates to CSARETGYNSPLHF.

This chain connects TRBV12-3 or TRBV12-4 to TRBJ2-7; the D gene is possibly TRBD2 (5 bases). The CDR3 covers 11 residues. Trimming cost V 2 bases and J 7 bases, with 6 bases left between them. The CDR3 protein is CASSLRDEQYV. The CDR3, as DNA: TGTGCCAGCAGTTTACGGGATGAGCAGTACGTC.

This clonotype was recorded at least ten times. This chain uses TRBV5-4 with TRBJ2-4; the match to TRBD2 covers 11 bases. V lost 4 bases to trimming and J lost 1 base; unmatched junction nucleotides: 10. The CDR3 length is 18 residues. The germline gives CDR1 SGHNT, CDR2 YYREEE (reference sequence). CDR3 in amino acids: CASSPETSGIGAKNIQYF. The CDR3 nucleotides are TGTGCCAGCAGCCCAGAGACTAGCGGGATCGGGGCCAAAAACATTCAGTACTTC.

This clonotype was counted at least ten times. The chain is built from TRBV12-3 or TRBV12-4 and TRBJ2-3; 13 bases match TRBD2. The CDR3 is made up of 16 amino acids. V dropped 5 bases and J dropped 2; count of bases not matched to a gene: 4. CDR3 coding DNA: TGTGCCAGCAGTCTCACTAGCGGGGGGGCCACAGATACGCAGTATTTT. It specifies CASSLTSGGATDTQYF.

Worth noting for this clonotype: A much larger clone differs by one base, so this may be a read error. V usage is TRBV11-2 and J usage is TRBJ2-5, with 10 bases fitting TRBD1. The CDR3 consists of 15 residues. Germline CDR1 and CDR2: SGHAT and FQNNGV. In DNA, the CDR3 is TGTGCCTGCAGCCCCGGGACAGGGGTGTTGGAGACCCAGTACTTC. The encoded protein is CACSPGTGVLETQYF. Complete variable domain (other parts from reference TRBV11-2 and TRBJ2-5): EAGVAQSPRYKIIEKRQSVAFWCNPISGHATLYWYQQILGQGPKLLIQFQNNGVVDDSQLPKDRFSAERLKGVDSTLKIQPAKLEDSAVYLCACSPGTGVLETQYFGPGTRLLVL.

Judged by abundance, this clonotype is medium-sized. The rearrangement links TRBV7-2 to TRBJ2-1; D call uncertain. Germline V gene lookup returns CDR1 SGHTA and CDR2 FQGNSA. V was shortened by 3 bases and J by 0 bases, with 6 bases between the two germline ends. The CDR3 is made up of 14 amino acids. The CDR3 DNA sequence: TGTGCCAGCAGCTTGGCAGGCTCCTACAATGAGCAGTTCTTC. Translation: CASSLAGSYNEQFF.